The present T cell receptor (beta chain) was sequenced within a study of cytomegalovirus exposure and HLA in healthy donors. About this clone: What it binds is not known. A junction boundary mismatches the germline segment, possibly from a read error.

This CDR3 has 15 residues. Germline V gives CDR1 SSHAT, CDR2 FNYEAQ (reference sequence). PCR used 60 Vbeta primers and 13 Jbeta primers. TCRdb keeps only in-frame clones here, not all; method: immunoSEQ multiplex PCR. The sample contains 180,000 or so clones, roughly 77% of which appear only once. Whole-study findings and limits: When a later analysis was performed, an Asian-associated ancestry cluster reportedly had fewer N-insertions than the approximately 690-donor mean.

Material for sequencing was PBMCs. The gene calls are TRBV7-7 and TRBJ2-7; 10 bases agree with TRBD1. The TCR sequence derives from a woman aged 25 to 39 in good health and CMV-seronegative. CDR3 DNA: TGTGCTAGCAGCCGCGGGACAGGGGAGTTCTACGAGCAGTACTTC. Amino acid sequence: CASSRGTGEFYEQYF.